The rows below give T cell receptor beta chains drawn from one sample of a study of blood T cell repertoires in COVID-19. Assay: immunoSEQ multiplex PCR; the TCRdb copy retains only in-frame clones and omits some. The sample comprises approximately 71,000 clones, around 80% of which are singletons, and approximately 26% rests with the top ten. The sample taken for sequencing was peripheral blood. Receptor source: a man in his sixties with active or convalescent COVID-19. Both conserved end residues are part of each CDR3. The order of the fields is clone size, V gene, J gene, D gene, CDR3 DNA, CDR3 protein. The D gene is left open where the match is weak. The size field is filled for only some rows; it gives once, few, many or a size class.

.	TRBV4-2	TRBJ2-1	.	TGTGCCAGCAGCCAAGATAGGCGGGCGGCCGGGCCGCGTGAGCAGTTCTTC	CASSQDRRAAGPREQFF
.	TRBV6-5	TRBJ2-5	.	TGTGCCAGCAGGCAGGGGCGGCCGCAAGAGACCCAGTACTTC	CASRQGRPQETQYF
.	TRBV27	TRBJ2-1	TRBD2	TGTGCCAGCCGCCGACTAGCGGGGTACAATGAGCAGTTCTTC	CASRRLAGYNEQFF
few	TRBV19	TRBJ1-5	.	TGTGCCAGGTTGGGGCGGATGAGCAATCAGCCCCAGCATTTT	CARLGRMSNQPQHF
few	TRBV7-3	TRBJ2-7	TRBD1	TGTGCCAGCAGCTTATCCGGGACAGGAGAATCCTACGAGCAGTACTTC	CASSLSGTGESYEQYF
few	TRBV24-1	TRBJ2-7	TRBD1	TGTGCCACCAGTGATCCCAGGACAGGGGGCTTTGAGCAGTACTTC	CATSDPRTGGFEQYF
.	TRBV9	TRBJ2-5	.	TGTGCCAGCAGCGTGCAGGGCTCGAAAGAGACCCAGTACTTC	CASSVQGSKETQYF
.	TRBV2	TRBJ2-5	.	TGTGCCAGCACCGGGGGTACCGCTAGGGGAGAGACCCAGTACTTC	CASTGGTARGETQYF
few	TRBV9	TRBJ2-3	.	TGTGCCAGCAGCGGAGCGGGTCACTCCACAGATACGCAGTATTTT	CASSGAGHSTDTQYF
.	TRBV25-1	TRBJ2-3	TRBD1	TGTGCCAGCAGTGAGTCTCAGGGGGCAGATACGCAGTATTTT	CASSESQGADTQYF
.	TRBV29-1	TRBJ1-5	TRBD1	TGCAGCGTTGTGACCGGGACAGGGGTTAATCAGCCCCAGCATTTT	CSVVTGTGVNQPQHF
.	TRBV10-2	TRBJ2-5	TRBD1	TGCGCCAGCGAGGACAGGGGGACGAAAGAGACCCAGTACTTC	CASEDRGTKETQYF
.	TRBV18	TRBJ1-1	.	TGTGCCAGCTCACCGGGACAACCGAACACTGAAGCTTTCTTT	CASSPGQPNTEAFF
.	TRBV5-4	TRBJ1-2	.	TGTGCCAGCAGCCCAAGGACAGCTGCCTATGGCTACACCTTC	CASSPRTAAYGYTF
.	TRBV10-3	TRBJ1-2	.	TGTGCCATCAGTGACCGCGAGAGGTCGGGCTATGGCTACACCTTC	CAISDRERSGYGYTF
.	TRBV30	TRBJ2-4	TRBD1	TGTGCCTGCAGCCCCGGGACAGAAGACATTCAGTACTTC	CACSPGTEDIQYF
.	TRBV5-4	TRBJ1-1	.	TGTGCCAGCAGCTTGGACGCTAGAAGGAACACTGAAGCTTTCTTT	CASSLDARRNTEAFF
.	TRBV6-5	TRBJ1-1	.	TGTGCCAGCAGCACCGCCCAAGCAGGGGCAGGAGATGCTTTCTTT	CASSTAQAGAGDAFF
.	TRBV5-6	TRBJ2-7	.	TGTGCCAGCAGCCCTGGGCGGGACAGCTCCTACGAGCAGTACTTC	CASSPGRDSSYEQYF
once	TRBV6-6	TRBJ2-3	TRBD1	TGTGCCAGCATCATGACAGGGTTGATTGAAGATACGCAGTATTTT	CASIMTGLIEDTQYF
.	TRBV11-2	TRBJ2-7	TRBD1	TGTGCCAGCAGCTTTGGCCTCAGGACAGGTTCCTACGAGCAGTACTTC	CASSFGLRTGSYEQYF
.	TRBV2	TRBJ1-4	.	TGTGCCAGCAGTGAGGAGGGAGGGGAAAAACTGTTTTTT	CASSEEGGEKLFF
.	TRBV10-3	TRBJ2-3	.	TGTGCCATCACCAGGGAAGTCACAGATACGCAGTATTTT	CAITREVTDTQYF
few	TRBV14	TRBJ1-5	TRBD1	TGTGCCAGCAGAGCCAGGGGGGAGAATCAGCCCCAGCATTTT	CASRARGENQPQHF
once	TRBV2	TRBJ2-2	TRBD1	TGTGCCTCGACGGCCAGGGGGATAACCGGGGAGCTGTTTTTT	CASTARGITGELFF
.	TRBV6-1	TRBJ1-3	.	TGTGCCAGCAGTGACAGTGTTTTTTACACCATATATTTT	CASSDSVFYTIYF
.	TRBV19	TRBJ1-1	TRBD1	TGTGCCAGTAGAAAGGACAGGGAAGGGACTGAAGCTTTCTTT	CASRKDREGTEAFF
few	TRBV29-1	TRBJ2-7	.	TGCAGCGTTGAAGATTCGGGTGGCTACGAGCAGTACTTC	CSVEDSGGYEQYF
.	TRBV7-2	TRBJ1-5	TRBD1	TGTGCCAGCAGCCCAGGGGGCACTACCGGGCCCCAGCATTTT	CASSPGGTTGPQHF